The clone carrying this T cell receptor beta chain was seen ten or more times. TCR beta CDR3 regions were amplified from RNA transcripts. First-round RT-PCR targeting the TCR CDR3 was performed with the HTBI primer set. TCRdb reprocessed the multiplex PCR reads via MiXCR and lists one record per CDR3 protein. Of fewer than 450,000 distinct CDR3 sequences listed, about a sixth are singletons. V was pared by 2 bases and J by 3 bases, with 9 bases of the junction left unmatched. CDR3 size: 17 residues. Looked up from germline, CDR1 is SGHTA and CDR2 is FQGNSA. This sample stems from a study of T cells in Graves' hyperthyroidism and ophthalmopathy.

This rearrangement joins TRBV7-2 to TRBJ2-3; 9 positions agree with TRBD1. The sequence was collected from a woman in her 30s with Graves' hyperthyroidism that later progressed to Graves' ophthalmopathy. The sequenced sample was blood. CDR3 sequence reads: CASSLKVGQGRTDTQYF. Here the CDR3 DNA reads TGTGCCAGCAGCTTAAAGGTTGGACAGGGGAGGACAGATACGCAGTATTTT. The full variable domain, in which reference TRBV7-2 and TRBJ2-3 provide the parts outside the CDR3, is GAGVSQSPSNKVTEKGKDVELRCDPISGHTALYWYRQSLGQGLEFLIYFQGNSAPDKSGLPSDRFSAERTGGSVSTLTIQRTQQEDSAVYLCASSLKVGQGRTDTQYFGPGTRLTVL.